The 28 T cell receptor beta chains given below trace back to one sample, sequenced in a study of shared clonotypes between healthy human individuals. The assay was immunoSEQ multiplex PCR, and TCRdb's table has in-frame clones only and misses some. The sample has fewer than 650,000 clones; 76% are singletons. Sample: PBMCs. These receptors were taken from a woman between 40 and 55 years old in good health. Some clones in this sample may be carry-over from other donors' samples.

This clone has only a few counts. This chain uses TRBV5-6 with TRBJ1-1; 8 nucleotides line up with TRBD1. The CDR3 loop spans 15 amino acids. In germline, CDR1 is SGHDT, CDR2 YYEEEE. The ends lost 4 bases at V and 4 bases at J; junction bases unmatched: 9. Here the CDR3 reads CASSPSDRGGTEAFF. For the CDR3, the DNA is TGTGCCAGCAGCCCGTCTGACAGGGGAGGCACTGAAGCTTTCTTT.

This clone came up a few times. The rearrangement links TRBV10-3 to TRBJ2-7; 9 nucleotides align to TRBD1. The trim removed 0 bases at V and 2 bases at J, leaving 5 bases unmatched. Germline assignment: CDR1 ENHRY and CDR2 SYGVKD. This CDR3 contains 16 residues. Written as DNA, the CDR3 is TGTGCCATCAGTGAGTCGGAACAGGGGGCCCCCTACGAGCAGTACTTC. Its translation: CAISESEQGAPYEQYF.

CDR3 sequence (DNA): TGTGCCAGCAGTTCGGGTTCGACTAATGAAAAACTGTTTTTT. It yields the protein CASSSGSTNEKLFF. V gene TRBV27 combines with J gene TRBJ1-4, with D uncertain. V was cut by 4 bases and J by 2 bases, with 8 bases left in between. The CDR3 is made up of 14 amino acids. Germline V gives CDR1 MNHEY, CDR2 SMNVEV (reference sequence).

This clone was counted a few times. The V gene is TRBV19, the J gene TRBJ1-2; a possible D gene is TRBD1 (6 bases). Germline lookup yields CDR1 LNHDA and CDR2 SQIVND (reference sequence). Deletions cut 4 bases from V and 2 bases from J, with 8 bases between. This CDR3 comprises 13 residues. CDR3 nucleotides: TGTGCCAGTAGTAGGGGGCTGAACTATGGCTACACCTTC. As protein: CASSRGLNYGYTF.

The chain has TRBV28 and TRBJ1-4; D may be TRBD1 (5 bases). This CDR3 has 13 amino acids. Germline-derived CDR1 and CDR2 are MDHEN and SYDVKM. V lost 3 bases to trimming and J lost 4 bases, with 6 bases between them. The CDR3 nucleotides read TGTGCCAGCAGTTTGGGGGTTAATGAAAAACTGTTTTTT. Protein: CASSLGVNEKLFF. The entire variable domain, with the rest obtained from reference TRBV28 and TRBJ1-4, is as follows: DVKVTQSSRYLVKRTGEKVFLECVQDMDHENMFWYRQDPGLGLRLIYFSYDVKMKEKGDIPEGYSVSREKKERFSLILESASTNQTSMYLCASSLGVNEKLFFGSGTQLSVL.

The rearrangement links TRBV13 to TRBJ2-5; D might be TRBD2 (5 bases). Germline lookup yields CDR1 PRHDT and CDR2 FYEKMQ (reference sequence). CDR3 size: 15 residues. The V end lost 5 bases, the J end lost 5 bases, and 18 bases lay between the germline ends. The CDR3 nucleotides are TGTGCCAGCAGCCCATGGACGTCTAGAGGGGAGACCCAGTACTTC. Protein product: CASSPWTSRGETQYF.

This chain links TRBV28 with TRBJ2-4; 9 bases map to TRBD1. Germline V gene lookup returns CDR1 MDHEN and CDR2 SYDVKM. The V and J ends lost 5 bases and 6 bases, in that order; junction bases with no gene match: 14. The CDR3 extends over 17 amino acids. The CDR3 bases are TGTGCCAGCAGTCCCCAATGGGGACAGGGCGGGAGAAACATTCAGTACTTC. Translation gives CASSPQWGQGGRNIQYF.

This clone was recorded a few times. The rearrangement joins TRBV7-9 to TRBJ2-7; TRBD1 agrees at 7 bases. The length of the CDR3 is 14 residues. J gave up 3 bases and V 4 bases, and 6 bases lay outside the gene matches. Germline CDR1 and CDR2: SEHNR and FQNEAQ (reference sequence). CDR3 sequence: CASSSTTGNYEQYF. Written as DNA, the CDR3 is TGTGCCAGCAGCTCTACGACAGGGAACTACGAGCAGTACTTC. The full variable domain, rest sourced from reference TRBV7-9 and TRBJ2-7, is DTGVSQNPRHKITKRGQNVTFRCDPISEHNRLYWYRQTLGQGPEFLTYFQNEAQLEKSRLLSDRFSAERPKGSFSTLEIQRTEQGDSAMYLCASSSTTGNYEQYFGPGTRLTVT.

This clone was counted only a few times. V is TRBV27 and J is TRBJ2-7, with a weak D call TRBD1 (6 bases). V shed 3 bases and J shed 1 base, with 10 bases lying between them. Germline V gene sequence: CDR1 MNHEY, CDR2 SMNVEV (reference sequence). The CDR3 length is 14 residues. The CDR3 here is CASSFVDSSYEQYF. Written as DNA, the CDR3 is TGTGCCAGCAGTTTTGTGGACAGTTCCTACGAGCAGTACTTC.

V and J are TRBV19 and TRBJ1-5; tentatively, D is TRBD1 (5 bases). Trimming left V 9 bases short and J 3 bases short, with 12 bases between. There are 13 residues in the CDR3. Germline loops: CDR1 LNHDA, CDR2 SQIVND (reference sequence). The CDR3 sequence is CASQQTDNQPQHF. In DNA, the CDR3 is TGTGCCAGCCAACAGACAGACAATCAGCCCCAGCATTTT.

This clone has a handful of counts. The CDR3 loop is CASSPLAGVRTEAFF. The CDR3 DNA reads TGTGCCAGCAGTCCTCTCGCAGGGGTCAGGACTGAAGCTTTCTTT. V usage is TRBV27 and J usage is TRBJ1-1; D might be TRBD1 (6 bases). This CDR3 region has 15 residues. Trimming removed 5 bases from V and 5 bases from J, with 18 bases in between. Germline CDR1 MNHEY, CDR2 SMNVEV (reference sequence).

The CDR3 bases are TGTGCCAGCAGCCAAGCCGGAGACAGGTTCAAAAACATTCAGTACTTC. Its translation is CASSQAGDRFKNIQYF. The V gene is TRBV14, the J gene TRBJ2-4; a weak D match, TRBD1 (6 bases). This CDR3 has 16 residues. The V end was cut by 1 base, the J end by 3 bases, with 13 bases between. Germline CDR1 reads SGHDN; CDR2 reads FVKESK.

The CDR3 sequence is CASSLDRTAEGYTF. The CDR3 bases are TGTGCCAGCAGCTTAGATAGGACAGCAGAGGGCTACACCTTC. The V gene is TRBV11-2, the J gene TRBJ1-2; possibly TRBD1 for D (6 bases). CDR3 length equals 14 residues. V dropped 0 bases and J dropped 8 bases, with 13 bases sitting between them. The V gene's germline CDR1 is SGHAT and CDR2 FQNNGV.

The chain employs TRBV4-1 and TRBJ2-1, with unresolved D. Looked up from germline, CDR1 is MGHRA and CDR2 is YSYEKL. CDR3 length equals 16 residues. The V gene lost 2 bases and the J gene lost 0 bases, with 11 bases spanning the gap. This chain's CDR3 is CASSQTTGSSYNEQFF. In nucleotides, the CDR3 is TGCGCCAGCAGCCAAACAACTGGTAGCTCCTACAATGAGCAGTTCTTC.

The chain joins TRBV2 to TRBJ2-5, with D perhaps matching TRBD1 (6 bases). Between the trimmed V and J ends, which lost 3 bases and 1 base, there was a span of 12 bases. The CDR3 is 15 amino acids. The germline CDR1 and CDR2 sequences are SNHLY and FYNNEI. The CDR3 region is CASSDRRQAQETQYF. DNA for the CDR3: TGTGCCAGCAGTGATAGAAGACAGGCCCAAGAGACCCAGTACTTC.

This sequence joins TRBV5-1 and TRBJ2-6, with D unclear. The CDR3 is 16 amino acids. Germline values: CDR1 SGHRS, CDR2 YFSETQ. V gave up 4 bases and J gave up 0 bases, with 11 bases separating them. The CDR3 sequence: CASSPQVNSGANVLTF. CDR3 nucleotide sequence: TGCGCCAGCAGCCCCCAGGTAAACTCTGGGGCCAACGTCCTGACTTTC.

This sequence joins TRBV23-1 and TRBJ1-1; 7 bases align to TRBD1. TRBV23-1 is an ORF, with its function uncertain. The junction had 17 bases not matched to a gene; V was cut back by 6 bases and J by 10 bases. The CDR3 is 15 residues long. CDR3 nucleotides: TGCGCCAGCAGGTACGACCCGACAGGGAGTAGGGGAGCTTTCTTT. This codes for CASRYDPTGSRGAFF.

CDR3 coding DNA: TGTGCCAGCAGCTCTCGGGACAGGGCGCGTGACATTCAGTACTTC. Residues: CASSSRDRARDIQYF. The V and J genes are TRBV28 and TRBJ2-4; TRBD1 matches 9 bases. The CDR3 has 15 amino acids. V lost 6 bases to trimming and J lost 8 bases; unmatched junction nucleotides: 11. Per the germline V gene, CDR1 is MDHEN and CDR2 is SYDVKM.

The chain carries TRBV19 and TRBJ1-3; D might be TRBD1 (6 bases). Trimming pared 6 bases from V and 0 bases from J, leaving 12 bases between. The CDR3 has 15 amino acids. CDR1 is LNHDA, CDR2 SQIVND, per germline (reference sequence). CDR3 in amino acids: CASSPRTDSGNTIYF. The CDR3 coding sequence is TGTGCCAGTAGCCCCAGGACAGACTCTGGAAACACCATATATTTT.

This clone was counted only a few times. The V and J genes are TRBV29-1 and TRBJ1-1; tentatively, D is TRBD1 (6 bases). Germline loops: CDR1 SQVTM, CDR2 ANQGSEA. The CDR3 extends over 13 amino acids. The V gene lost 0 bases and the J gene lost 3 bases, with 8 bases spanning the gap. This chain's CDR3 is CSVEEDSYTEAFF. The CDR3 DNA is TGCAGCGTTGAAGAGGACAGCTACACTGAAGCTTTCTTT.

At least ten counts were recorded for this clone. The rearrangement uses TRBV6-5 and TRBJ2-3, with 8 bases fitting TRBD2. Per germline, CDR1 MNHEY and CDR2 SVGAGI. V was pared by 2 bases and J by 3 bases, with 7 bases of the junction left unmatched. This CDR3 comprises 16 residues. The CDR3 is CASSYGSSGLTDTQYF. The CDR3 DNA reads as TGTGCCAGCAGTTACGGTTCTAGCGGGCTGACAGATACGCAGTATTTT.

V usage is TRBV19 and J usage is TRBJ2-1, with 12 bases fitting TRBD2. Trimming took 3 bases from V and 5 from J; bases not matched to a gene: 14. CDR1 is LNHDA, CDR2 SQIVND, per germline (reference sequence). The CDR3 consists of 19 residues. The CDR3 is CASSMTGGWGLAGHNEQFF. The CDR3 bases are TGTGCCAGTAGTATGACAGGGGGATGGGGACTAGCGGGCCACAATGAGCAGTTCTTC.

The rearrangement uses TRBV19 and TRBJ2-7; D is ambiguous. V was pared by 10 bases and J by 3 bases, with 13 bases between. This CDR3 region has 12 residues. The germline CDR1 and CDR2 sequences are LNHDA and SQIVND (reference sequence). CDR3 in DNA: TGTGCCACCGCGGCAGCAGACTACGAGCAGTACTTC. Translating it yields CATAAADYEQYF.

CDR3 protein: CSVELYPPDTQYF. For the CDR3, the DNA is TGCAGCGTTGAGCTTTACCCCCCAGATACGCAGTATTTT. The chain is built from TRBV29-1 and TRBJ2-3; D not certain. Germline V gene lookup returns CDR1 SQVTM and CDR2 ANQGSEA. The CDR3 is 13 residues long. V lost 3 bases to trimming and J lost 4 bases, with 11 bases between them.

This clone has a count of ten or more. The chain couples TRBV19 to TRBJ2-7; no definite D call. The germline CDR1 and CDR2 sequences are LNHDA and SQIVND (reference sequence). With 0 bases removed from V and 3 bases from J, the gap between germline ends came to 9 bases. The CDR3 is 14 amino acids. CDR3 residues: CASSIDTTNYEQYF. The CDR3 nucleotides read TGTGCCAGTAGTATAGACACGACAAACTACGAGCAGTACTTC.

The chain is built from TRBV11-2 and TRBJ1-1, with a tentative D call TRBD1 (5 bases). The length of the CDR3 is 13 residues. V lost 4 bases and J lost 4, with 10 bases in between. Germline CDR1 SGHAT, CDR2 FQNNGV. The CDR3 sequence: CASSWGDLTEAFF. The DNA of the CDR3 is TGTGCCAGCAGCTGGGGGGACCTCACTGAAGCTTTCTTT.

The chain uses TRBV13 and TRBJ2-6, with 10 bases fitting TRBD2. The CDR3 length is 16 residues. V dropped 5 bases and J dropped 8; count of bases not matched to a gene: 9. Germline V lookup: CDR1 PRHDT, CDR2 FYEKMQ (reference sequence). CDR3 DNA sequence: TGTGCCAGCAGCCGTGGGACTAGCGCCTCTCCCAACGTCCTGACTTTC. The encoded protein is CASSRGTSASPNVLTF.

This CDR3 reads CAWSAEGFSGNTIYF. As DNA, the CDR3 is TGTGCCTGGAGTGCCGAGGGTTTCTCTGGAAACACCATATATTTT. This chain joins TRBV30 and TRBJ1-3; D unclear. V was clipped by 1 base and J by 0 bases, with 10 bases between them. Germline V gene sequence: CDR1 GTSNPN, CDR2 SVGIG (reference sequence). This CDR3 contains 15 residues.